This TCR beta chain was observed in a study of blood T cell repertoires in COVID-19. Participant ages covered roughly 18 to 89 years across about two dozen US areas. The germline V and J ends were trimmed by 4 bases and 8 bases, with 10 bases remaining between them. CDR1 is SGHRS and CDR2 is YFSETQ in the germline V gene. This CDR3 contains 12 residues. The protocol was immunoSEQ multiplex PCR, while the TCRdb copy is restricted to in-frame clones and leaves out a portion. The sample lists roughly 130,000 clones; about 80% were seen once. The specimen sequenced was PBMCs or T cells enriched from blood (not recorded which). The chain couples TRBV5-1 to TRBJ1-3; perhaps TRBD1 as D (5 bases). The clonotype was recovered from a man in his forties or fifties who had recovered from COVID-19. The CDR3 bases are TGCGCCAGCAGCCTAGGAGGGGACACCATATATTTT. Residues: CASSLGGDTIYF.